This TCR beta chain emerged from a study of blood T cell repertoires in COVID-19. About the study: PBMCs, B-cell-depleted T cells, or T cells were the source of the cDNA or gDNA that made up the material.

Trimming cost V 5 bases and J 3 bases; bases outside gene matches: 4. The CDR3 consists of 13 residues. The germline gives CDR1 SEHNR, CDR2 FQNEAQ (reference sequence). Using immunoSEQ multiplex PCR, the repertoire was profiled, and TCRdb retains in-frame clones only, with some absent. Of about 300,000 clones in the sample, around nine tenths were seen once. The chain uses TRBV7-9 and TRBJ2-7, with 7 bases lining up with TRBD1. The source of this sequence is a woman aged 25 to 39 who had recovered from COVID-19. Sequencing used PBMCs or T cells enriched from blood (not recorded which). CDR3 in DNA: TGTGCCAGCAGCCAGGGACAGAGCTACGAGCAGTACTTC. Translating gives CASSQGQSYEQYF.